This T cell receptor beta chain was sequenced during a study of cytomegalovirus exposure and HLA in healthy donors. Use of 60 Vbeta and 13 Jbeta primers characterized the PCR. As originally analysed: In a later analysis, the count reached about 82 million unique TCR beta chains, with about 12 million shared. Method: immunoSEQ multiplex PCR; TCRdb's copy keeps in-frame clones and lacks some. The V and J calls and clone size were taken over from that table, and D and trimming were inferred from the DNA. The sample data list some 120,000 clones. The source material was PBMCs. The clonotype comes from a man aged 18 to 30 in good health and CMV-seronegative.

Here the CDR3 DNA reads TGTGCCAGCAATGCGGGGGTTTACACTGAAGCTTTCTTT. It translates to CASNAGVYTEAFF. J is TRBJ1-1 and V is TRBV28, with a tentative D call TRBD1 (5 bases). This CDR3 is built from 13 residues. The V gene's germline CDR1 is MDHEN and CDR2 SYDVKM. Deletions cut 7 bases from V and 3 bases from J, with 12 bases between.